A single sample is the source of the 24 T cell receptor beta chains below, sequenced in a study of tissue T cells after allogeneic stem cell transplantation. The method was immunoSEQ multiplex PCR; TCRdb's version includes in-frame clones alone and lacks a portion of them. The repertoire holds fewer than 5,500 clones, with around 64% as singletons. Time point denoted: mouse harvest day 7 after allogeneic transplant. Each mouse received 10^7 T-cell-depleted marrow cells plus 10^6 splenic CD5+ T cells by tail vein. Sequencing was done on a sample of spleen. The receptors here all came from a female BALB/c mouse given C57BL/6 T cells with graft-versus-host disease after an allogeneic hematopoietic cell transplant.

A remark on this clone: The listed genes are named as in mouse. The DNA ends 1 residue before the CDR3 does, and the rest of the CDR3 is filled in from the germline J gene. V and J are TRBV26 and TRBJ2-3, with TRBD2 as a possible D gene (7 bases). CDR1 KGHPV and CDR2 FQNQEV come from the germline V gene (reference sequence). The V gene lost 4 bases and the J gene lost 10 bases, with 12 bases spanning the gap. This CDR3 region has 12 residues. The CDR3 bases that were read are TGTGCCAGCAGTCCTCTCGGGGGGCCGCTGTAT. Amino acid sequence: CASSPLGGPLY. The complete CDR3 sequence is CASSPLGGPLYF. Looking up the rest from reference TRBV26 and TRBJ2-3 gives the full variable domain: NSKVIQTPRYLVKGQGQKAKMRCIPEKGHPVVFWYQQNKNNEFKFLINFQNQEVLQQIDMTEKRFSAECPSNSPCSLEIQSSEAGDSALYLCASSPLGGPLYFGSGTRLTVL.

Turning to this clone: Gene names follow the mouse nomenclature. The read stops 1 residue short of the end of the CDR3; the missing end is completed from the germline J gene. The rearrangement links TRBV15 to TRBJ2-7, with TRBD1 identical over 7 bases. CDR1 is SGHND, CDR2 FRSKSL, per germline. Unmatched junction bases numbered 5, after V lost 5 bases and J lost 4 bases. The CDR3 loop spans 13 amino acids. This CDR3 is CASSAGTEYEQYF. The part of the CDR3 DNA that was read is TGTGCCAGCAGTGCCGGGACAGAATATGAACAGTAC.

Remarks on this clone: Here the gene names and germline are mouse. The CDR3 extends 1 residue past the end of the read, so its final part is completed from the germline J gene. V usage is TRBV26 and J usage is TRBJ1-5; D gene unclear. Per the germline V gene, CDR1 is KGHPV and CDR2 is FQNQEV (reference sequence). This CDR3 is built from 14 residues. Trimming took 4 bases from V and 3 from J, leaving 10 bases between them. The sequenced CDR3 bases are TGTGCCAGCAGTCGGCACGGAGGCAACCAGGCTCCGCTT. This translates into CASSRHGGNQAPL. The entire CDR3 reads CASSRHGGNQAPLF.

To note about this clone: The genes and germline here are from mouse. The CDR3 extends 1 residue past the end of the read, so its final part is completed from the germline J gene. The chain employs TRBV26 and TRBJ2-5; 7 bases align to TRBD1. The J segment lost 4 bases and the V segment lost 6 bases, leaving 7 bases of the junction unmatched. The CDR3 spans 14 residues. CDR1 is KGHPV, CDR2 FQNQEV, per germline (reference sequence). The CDR3 here is CASRPQGKKDTQYF. Incomplete CDR3 DNA: TGTGCCAGCAGACCACAGGGGAAGAAAGACACCCAGTAC.

About this clone itself: Gene names and germline match the mouse. With the read ending 1 residue before the CDR3 end, the germline J gene is used to fill in that end. The V call is TRBV13-2, the J call TRBJ2-5; TRBD2 aligns across 9 bases. This CDR3 contains 14 residues. CDR1 NNHNN and CDR2 SYGAGS come from the germline V gene (reference sequence). Trimming cost V 3 bases and J 3 bases; bases outside gene matches: 2. CDR3 bases read: TGTGCCAGCGGTGGGACTGGGGCGCAAGACACCCAGTAC. It yields the protein CASGGTGAQDTQY. The full CDR3 protein is CASGGTGAQDTQYF.

On this clone: Gene names follow the mouse nomenclature. The CDR3 end lies 1 residue beyond the end of the read and is filled in from the germline J gene. The chain has TRBV26 and TRBJ1-2, with a possible D match to TRBD1 (5 bases). With 2 bases removed from V and 4 bases from J, the gap between germline ends came to 11 bases. Germline loops: CDR1 KGHPV, CDR2 FQNQEV (reference sequence). CDR3 length: 14 residues. The CDR3 region is CASSLRQGGSDYTF. The DNA read from the CDR3 is TGTGCCAGCAGTCTGAGGCAGGGCGGCTCCGACTACACC.

Points on this clone: Gene names follow the mouse nomenclature. The CDR3 end is not reached by the read, which stops 1 residue before it; the germline J gene fills it in. V gene TRBV26 combines with J gene TRBJ1-3; 8 bases map to TRBD1. CDR1 and CDR2 (germline): KGHPV, FQNQEV (reference sequence). V lost 2 bases and J lost 4; bases outside the gene matches: 1. CDR3 length: 14 amino acids. The CDR3 is CASSLTGGGNTLYF. The CDR3 bases that were read are TGTGCCAGCAGTCTGACAGGGGGAGGAAATACGCTCTAT.

A remark on this clone: Gene names denote mouse genes. The CDR3 is cut off 1 residue early in the read; its end comes from the germline J gene. V is TRBV12-1 and J is TRBJ2-5, with D possibly TRBD1 on 6 matching bases. Per germline, CDR1 SGHSN and CDR2 HYEKVE. The CDR3 runs 14 residues. Trimming left V 1 base short and J 0 bases short, with 7 bases between. CDR3 bases read: TGTGCCAGCTCTCTAACAGGGAACCAAGACACCCAGTAC. Protein: CASSLTGNQDTQY. The full-length CDR3 reads as CASSLTGNQDTQYF.

Regarding this clone: Genes and germline are mouse. The sequenced fragment ends 1 residue before the CDR3 boundary, so the rest is inferred from the germline J gene. This sample also contains other DNA sequences that code for the same CDR3. The chain recombines TRBV13-3 with TRBJ1-1; TRBD1 is a possible D gene (6 bases). CDR1 is NNHDY, CDR2 SYVADS, per germline. With 2 bases removed from V and 0 bases from J, the gap between germline ends came to 8 bases. The length of the CDR3 is 14 residues. Incomplete CDR3 DNA: TGTGCCAGCAGTGAAGGGACAACAAACACAGAAGTCTTC. This encodes CASSEGTTNTEVF. The whole CDR3 protein reads CASSEGTTNTEVFF.

This clone was seen a handful of times. The gene names here belong to mouse. The CDR3 extends 1 residue past the end of the read, so its final part is completed from the germline J gene. This chain links TRBV1 with TRBJ2-7; 9 nucleotides align to TRBD1. V was pared by 0 bases and J by 7 bases, with 4 bases of the junction left unmatched. The CDR3 contains 14 residues. Germline V lookup: CDR1 NSQYPW, CDR2 LRSPGD (reference sequence). CDR3 DNA, as far as it was read: TGCACCTGCAGTGCAGAGACAGGGGGTTGGGAACAGTAC. Amino acid sequence: CTCSAETGGWEQY. The entire CDR3 sequence reads CTCSAETGGWEQYF. Using reference TRBV1 and TRBJ2-7 for the parts outside the CDR3, the full variable domain is VTLLEQNPRWRLVPRGQAVNLRCILKNSQYPWMSWYQQDLQKQLQWLFTLRSPGDKEVKSLPGADYLATRVTDTELRLQVANMSQGRTLYCTCSAETGGWEQYFGPGTRLTVL.

Points on this clone: The genes and germline here are from mouse. Coverage ceases 1 residue before the CDR3 finishes, and the germline J gene fills in the end. This chain uses TRBV5 with TRBJ2-5, with no clear D. This CDR3 spans 12 amino acids. Trimming cost V 0 bases and J 6 bases, with 4 bases left between them. Germline V gene data show CDR1 as LGHNA and CDR2 as YNLKQL (reference sequence). Partial CDR3 DNA: TGTGCCAGCAGCCAAGAGACGGACACCCAGTAC. Amino acids: CASSQETDTQY. The entire CDR3 protein reads CASSQETDTQYF.

Concerning this clone: The gene symbols are mouse symbols. The CDR3 end lies 1 residue beyond the end of the read and is filled in from the germline J gene. The chain carries TRBV26 and TRBJ2-7; no clear D. There are 12 residues in the CDR3. Trimming stripped 3 bases from V and 4 bases from J, with 7 bases between. Germline lookup yields CDR1 KGHPV and CDR2 FQNQEV (reference sequence). The covered CDR3 bases are TGTGCCAGCAGTCTCAACAGTTATGAACAGTAC. Translating gives CASSLNSYEQY. The entire CDR3 is CASSLNSYEQYF.

This clone turned up a few times. Each gene name is a mouse one. The missing CDR3 end, 1 residue past where the read stops, is filled in from the germline J gene. Other DNA sequences in the sample encode the same CDR3. The V gene is TRBV4, the J gene TRBJ2-3; weak D call: TRBD2 (6 bases). This CDR3 spans 15 amino acids. Trimming took 3 bases from V and 0 from J, leaving 10 bases between them. CDR1 and CDR2 from the germline V gene are LGHDT and YNNKQL (reference sequence). Partial CDR3 DNA: TGTGCCAGCAGCTATCTGGGGACTAGTGCAGAAACGCTGTAT. Residues: CASSYLGTSAETLY. The CDR3 in full is CASSYLGTSAETLYF.

In its sample, this clone was seen once. Gene names are mouse gene names. The sequenced fragment ends 1 residue before the CDR3 boundary, so the rest is inferred from the germline J gene. J is TRBJ2-5 and V is TRBV15; D gene ambiguous. The CDR3 extends over 13 amino acids. CDR1 is SGHND, CDR2 FRSKSL, per germline. Trimming took 3 bases from V and 3 from J, leaving 7 bases between them. CDR3 loop: CASSLVGQDTQYF. The sequenced part of the CDR3 DNA is TGTGCCAGCAGTTTGGTGGGTCAAGACACCCAGTAC.

As regards this clone: Gene names refer to mouse genes. The CDR3 end lies 1 residue beyond the end of the read and is filled in from the germline J gene. The chain has TRBV1 and TRBJ1-5; D not certain. Trimming cost V 1 base and J 4 bases, with 5 bases left between them. CDR1 and CDR2 (germline): NSQYPW, LRSPGD (reference sequence). The CDR3 has 13 amino acids. The covered CDR3 bases are TGCACCTGCAGTGCAGTCGGAAACCAGGCTCCGCTT. It specifies CTCSAVGNQAPL. From start to end, the CDR3 is CTCSAVGNQAPLF.

With regard to this clone: Gene names and germline refer to mouse. With the read ending 1 residue before the CDR3 end, the germline J gene is used to fill in that end. The chain links TRBV13-2 to TRBJ2-7, with TRBD2 identical over 10 bases. CDR3 length equals 15 residues. Germline assignment: CDR1 NNHNN and CDR2 SYGAGS (reference sequence). The ends lost 3 bases at V and 0 bases at J; junction bases unmatched: 3. CDR3 residues: CASGAGTGDSYEQYF. The covered CDR3 bases are TGTGCCAGCGGTGCCGGGACTGGGGACTCCTATGAACAGTAC.

This clone turned up a few times. The germline and genes are mouse ones. The DNA ends 1 residue before the CDR3 does, and the rest of the CDR3 is filled in from the germline J gene. The chain links TRBV26 to TRBJ2-7, with unresolved D. The V gene lost 0 bases and the J gene lost 4 bases, with 4 bases spanning the gap. This CDR3 contains 12 residues. CDR1 is KGHPV, CDR2 FQNQEV, per germline (reference sequence). CDR3 DNA (partial): TGTGCCAGCAGTCTGTCAGGTTATGAACAGTAC. It translates to CASSLSGYEQY. The whole CDR3 protein reads CASSLSGYEQYF.

A word on this clone: Gene names refer to mouse genes. Coverage ceases 1 residue before the CDR3 finishes, and the germline J gene fills in the end. V and J are TRBV5 and TRBJ2-2; weak D call: TRBD2 (7 bases). CDR1 is LGHNA, CDR2 YNLKQL, per germline (reference sequence). The CDR3 contains 17 residues. The V gene lost 0 bases and the J gene lost 1 base, with 12 bases spanning the gap. CDR3 bases read: TGTGCCAGCAGCCAAGAAAGGGGGGGAAAAAACACCGGGCAGCTCTAC. Translation gives CASSQERGGKNTGQLY. The whole CDR3 protein is CASSQERGGKNTGQLYF.

Comment on this clone: Genes and germline are mouse. The sequence runs out 1 residue before the end of the CDR3; the remainder is reconstructed from the germline J gene. The chain couples TRBV5 to TRBJ2-7, with D perhaps TRBD2 (7 bases). The CDR3 spans 14 residues. CDR1 is LGHNA, CDR2 YNLKQL, per germline (reference sequence). Trimming pared 1 base from V and 2 bases from J, leaving 9 bases between. Incomplete CDR3 DNA: TGTGCCAGCAGCCAAGCGGGGGGCGCCTATGAACAGTAC. Translated, it gives CASSQAGGAYEQY. The CDR3, in full, reads CASSQAGGAYEQYF.

Concerning this clone itself: Germline and genes: mouse. Read data end 1 residue before the CDR3 end; the end is taken from the germline J gene. The chain has TRBV13-1 and TRBJ2-5; 9 nucleotides match TRBD2. This CDR3 has 14 amino acids. Germline loops: CDR1 NSHNY, CDR2 SYGAGN. Losses at the gene ends were 2 bases for V and 4 bases for J; bases not matched to a gene: 2. CDR3 sequence reads: CASSEDWGEDTQYF. Incomplete CDR3 DNA: TGTGCCAGCAGTGAGGACTGGGGTGAAGACACCCAGTAC.

Points on this clone: The listed genes are named as in mouse. The read is 1 residue too short to cover the CDR3 end, so that end is filled in from the germline J gene. The gene calls are TRBV13-2 and TRBJ1-1, with 7 bases aligning to TRBD1. Per germline, CDR1 NNHNN and CDR2 SYGAGS (reference sequence). Trimming took 6 bases from V and 0 from J; bases not matched to a gene: 2. This CDR3 region has 13 residues. The CDR3 sequence is CASDGTANTEVFF. The covered CDR3 bases are TGTGCCAGCGACGGGACAGCAAACACAGAAGTCTTC.

As to this clone: The gene symbols are mouse symbols. The CDR3 extends 1 residue past the end of the read, so its final part is completed from the germline J gene. The rearrangement joins TRBV26 to TRBJ2-4; the match to TRBD2 covers 11 bases. V trimming: 0 bases; J trimming: 3 bases; junction bases outside the gene matches: 5. Germline values: CDR1 KGHPV, CDR2 FQNQEV (reference sequence). The CDR3 loop spans 17 amino acids. The covered CDR3 bases are TGTGCCAGCAGTCTGTCGAAGGGGACTGGGGGCCAAAACACCTTGTAC. It translates to CASSLSKGTGGQNTLY. In full, the CDR3 reads CASSLSKGTGGQNTLYF.

As to this clone: Genes and germline come from the mouse. The CDR3 end is not reached by the read, which stops 1 residue before it; the germline J gene fills it in. The chain couples TRBV13-2 to TRBJ2-4; the D is unclear. The V end was cut by 0 bases, the J end by 0 bases, with 8 bases between. The CDR3 extends over 15 amino acids. Germline V CDR1 and CDR2: NNHNN, SYGAGS (reference sequence). The DNA read from the CDR3 is TGTGCCAGCGGTGATGAACAATCTAGTCAAAACACCTTGTAC. Its protein is CASGDEQSSQNTLY. The full CDR3 reads CASGDEQSSQNTLYF.

A remark on this clone: Gene names refer to mouse genes. Read coverage stops 1 residue before the CDR3 terminus; the germline J gene supplies the remainder. The chain links TRBV31 to TRBJ2-4; 8 bases are shared with TRBD2. V trimming: 3 bases; J trimming: 5 bases; junction bases outside the gene matches: 4. Germline V CDR1 and CDR2: GKSSPN, SITVG. This CDR3 region has 13 residues. The sequenced part of the CDR3 DNA is TGTGCCTGGAGCTGGGGGGATGGAAACACCTTGTAC. Protein: CAWSWGDGNTLY. The entire CDR3 protein reads CAWSWGDGNTLYF.